This T cell receptor (beta chain) was identified in a study of shared clonotypes between healthy human individuals. Study at large: Donor composition was a couple of women and three men, aged 18 to 49.

Healthy HIV-negative adults with no recent acute infections or vaccinations were recruited as donors. Assay: immunoSEQ multiplex PCR; the TCRdb copy retains only in-frame clones and omits some. The sample comprises approximately 2,300,000 clones, about 90% of which are singletons, and 0.37% rests with the top ten. Per the germline V gene, CDR1 is SGHTS and CDR2 is YDEGEE. V dropped 2 bases and J dropped 4 bases, with 12 bases sitting between them. The CDR3 sequence is 14 residues long. Material for sequencing was naive CD4+ T cells from PBMCs. Stated subset: CD45RA+ positively selected. The receptor was isolated from a man aged 18 to 29 in good health. Some clones in this sample may be carry-over from other donors' samples. The chain couples TRBV5-8 to TRBJ1-2; D uncertain. CDR3 loop: CASSFRTRGYGYTF. CDR3 DNA sequence: TGTGCCAGCAGCTTTCGGACCCGCGGCTATGGCTACACCTTC.